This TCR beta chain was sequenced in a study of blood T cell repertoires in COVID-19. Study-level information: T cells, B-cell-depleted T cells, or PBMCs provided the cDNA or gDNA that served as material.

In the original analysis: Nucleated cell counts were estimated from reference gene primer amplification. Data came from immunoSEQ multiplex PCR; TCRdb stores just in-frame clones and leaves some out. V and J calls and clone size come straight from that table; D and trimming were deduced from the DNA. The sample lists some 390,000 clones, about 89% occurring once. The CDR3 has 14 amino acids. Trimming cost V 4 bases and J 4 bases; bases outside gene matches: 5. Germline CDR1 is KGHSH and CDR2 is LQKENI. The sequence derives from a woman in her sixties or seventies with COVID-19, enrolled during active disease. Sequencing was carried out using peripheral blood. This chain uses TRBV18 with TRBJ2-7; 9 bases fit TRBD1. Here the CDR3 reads CASSLLDRGYEQYF. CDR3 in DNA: TGTGCCAGCTCACTTCTAGACAGGGGGTACGAGCAGTACTTC.